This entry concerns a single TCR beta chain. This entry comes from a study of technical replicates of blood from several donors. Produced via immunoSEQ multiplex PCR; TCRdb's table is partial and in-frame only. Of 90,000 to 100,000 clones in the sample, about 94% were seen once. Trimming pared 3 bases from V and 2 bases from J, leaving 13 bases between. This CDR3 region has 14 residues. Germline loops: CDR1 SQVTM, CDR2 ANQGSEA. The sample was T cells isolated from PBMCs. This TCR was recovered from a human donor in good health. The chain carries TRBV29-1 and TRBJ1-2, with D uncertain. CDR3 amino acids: CSVDNELWNYGYTF. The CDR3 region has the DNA TGCAGCGTTGATAACGAGCTTTGGAACTATGGCTACACCTTC.